This entry describes one T cell receptor beta chain. No antigen is known for it. Separate cDNA molecules each had unique molecular identifiers attached to them. TCRdb re-analysed the 5' RACE reads in MiXCR, keeping a single row per CDR3 protein. The sample has about 60,000 distinct CDR3 sequences; under 15% are singletons. The source of the sample is a study of early T cells in non-severe SARS-CoV-2 infection. Overall study context: Whole-blood bulk RNA, unsorted, was sequenced, and chains were unpaired.

The CDR3 covers 14 residues. Germline CDR1 and CDR2: SQVTM and ANQGSEA. Trimming shortened V by 4 bases and J by 0 bases, and 9 bases separated the two germline ends. The study, taken as a whole, reports: Matching results from VDJdb favored anti-spike CD8 responses, leaving private and CD4 specificities undetected.

The rearrangement links TRBV29-1 to TRBJ2-2; D is perhaps TRBD1 (5 bases). This TCR was recovered from an adult who was a healthcare worker with PCR-confirmed SARS-CoV-2 infection or an uninfected control (not recorded which). The starting material was whole blood, obtained at baseline. The DNA for the CDR3 is TGCAGCGTTGGAAAGGACACGAACACCGGGGAGCTGTTTTTT. It yields the protein CSVGKDTNTGELFF.